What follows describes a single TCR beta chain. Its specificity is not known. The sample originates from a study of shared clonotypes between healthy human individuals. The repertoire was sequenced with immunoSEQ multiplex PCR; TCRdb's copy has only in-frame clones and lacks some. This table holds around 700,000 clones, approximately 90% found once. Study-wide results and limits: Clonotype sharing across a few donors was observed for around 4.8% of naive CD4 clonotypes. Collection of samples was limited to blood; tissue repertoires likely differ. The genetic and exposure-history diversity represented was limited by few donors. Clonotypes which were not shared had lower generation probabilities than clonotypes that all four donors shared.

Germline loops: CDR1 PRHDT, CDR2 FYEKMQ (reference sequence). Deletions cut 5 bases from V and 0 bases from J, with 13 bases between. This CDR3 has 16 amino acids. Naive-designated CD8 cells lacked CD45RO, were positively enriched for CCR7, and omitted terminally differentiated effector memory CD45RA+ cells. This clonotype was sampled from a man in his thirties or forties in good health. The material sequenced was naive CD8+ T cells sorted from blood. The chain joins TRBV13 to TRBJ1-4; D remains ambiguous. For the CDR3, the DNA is TGTGCCAGCAGCGCAGATCCGACTGCAACTAATGAAAAACTGTTTTTT. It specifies CASSADPTATNEKLFF.